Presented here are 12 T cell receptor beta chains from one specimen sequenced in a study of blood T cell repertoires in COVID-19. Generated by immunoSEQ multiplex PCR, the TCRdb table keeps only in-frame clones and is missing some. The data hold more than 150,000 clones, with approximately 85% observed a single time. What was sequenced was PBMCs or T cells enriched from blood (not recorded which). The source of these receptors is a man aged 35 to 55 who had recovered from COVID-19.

CDR3 residues: CASSPLAGDGETQYF. The CDR3 bases are TGTGCCAGCTCACCGCTAGCGGGAGACGGGGAGACCCAGTACTTC. V usage is TRBV18 and J usage is TRBJ2-5; 10 bases align to TRBD2. V shed 3 bases, J shed 5 bases, and the junction held 6 bases outside the gene matches. This CDR3 region has 15 residues. From germline, CDR1 is KGHSH and CDR2 LQKENI.

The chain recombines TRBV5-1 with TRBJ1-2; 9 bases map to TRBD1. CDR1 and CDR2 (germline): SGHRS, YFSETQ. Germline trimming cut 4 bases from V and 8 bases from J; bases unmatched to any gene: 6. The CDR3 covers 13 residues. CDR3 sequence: CASSEQGAQGYTF. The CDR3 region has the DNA TGCGCCAGCAGCGAACAGGGGGCGCAGGGCTACACCTTC.

DNA for the CDR3: TGCAGTGCTAGTACAGCGGAGGATGAGCAGTTCTTC. Protein product: CSASTAEDEQFF. V usage is TRBV20-1 and J usage is TRBJ2-1; D is perhaps TRBD2 (5 bases). Trimming removed 3 bases from V and 8 bases from J, with 11 bases in between. Germline lookup yields CDR1 DFQATT and CDR2 SNEGSKA (reference sequence). This CDR3 region has 12 residues.

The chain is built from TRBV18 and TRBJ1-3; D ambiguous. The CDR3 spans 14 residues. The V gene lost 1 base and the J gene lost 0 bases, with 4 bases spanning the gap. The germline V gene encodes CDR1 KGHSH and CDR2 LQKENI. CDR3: CASSPQHSGNTIYF. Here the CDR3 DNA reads TGTGCCAGCTCACCACAACACTCTGGAAACACCATATATTTT.

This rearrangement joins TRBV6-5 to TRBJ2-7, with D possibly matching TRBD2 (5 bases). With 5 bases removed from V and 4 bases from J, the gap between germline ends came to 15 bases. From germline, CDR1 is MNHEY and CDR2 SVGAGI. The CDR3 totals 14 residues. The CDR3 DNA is TGTGCCAGCAGTCCAGAGGGCCGGAGTTACGAGCAGTACTTC. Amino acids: CASSPEGRSYEQYF.

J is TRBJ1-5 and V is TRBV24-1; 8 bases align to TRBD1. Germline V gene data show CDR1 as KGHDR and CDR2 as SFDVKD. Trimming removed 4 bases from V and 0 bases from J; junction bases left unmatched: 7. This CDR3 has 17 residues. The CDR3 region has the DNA TGTGCCACCAGTGACGGGACAGGCCTATATAGCAATCAGCCCCAGCATTTT. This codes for CATSDGTGLYSNQPQHF.

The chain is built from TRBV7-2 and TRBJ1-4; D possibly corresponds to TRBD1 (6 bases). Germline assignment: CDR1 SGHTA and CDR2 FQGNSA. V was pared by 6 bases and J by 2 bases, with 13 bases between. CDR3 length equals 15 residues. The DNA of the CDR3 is TGTGCCAGCAGAAACAGGGTAGCTACTAATGAAAAACTGTTTTTT. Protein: CASRNRVATNEKLFF.

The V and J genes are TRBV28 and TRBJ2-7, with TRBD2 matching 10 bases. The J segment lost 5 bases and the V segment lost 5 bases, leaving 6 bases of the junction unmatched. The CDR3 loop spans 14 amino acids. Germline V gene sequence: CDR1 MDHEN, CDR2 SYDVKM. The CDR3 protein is CASSTPSGSHEQYF. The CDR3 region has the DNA TGTGCCAGCAGTACTCCTAGCGGGAGCCACGAGCAGTACTTC.

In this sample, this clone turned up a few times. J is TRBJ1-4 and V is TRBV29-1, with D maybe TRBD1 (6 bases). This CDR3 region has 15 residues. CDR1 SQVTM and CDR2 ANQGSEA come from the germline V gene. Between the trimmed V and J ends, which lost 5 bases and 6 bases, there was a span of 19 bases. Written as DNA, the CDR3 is TGCAGCGTTACTACAGGGTCGGCTCGGGATGAAAAACTGTTTTTT. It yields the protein CSVTTGSARDEKLFF.

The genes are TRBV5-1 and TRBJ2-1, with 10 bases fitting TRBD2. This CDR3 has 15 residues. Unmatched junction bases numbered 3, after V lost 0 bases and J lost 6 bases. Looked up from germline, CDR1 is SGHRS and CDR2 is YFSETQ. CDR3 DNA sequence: TGCGCCAGCAGCTTGGCCCTAGCGGGAGCCAATGAGCAGTTCTTC. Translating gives CASSLALAGANEQFF.

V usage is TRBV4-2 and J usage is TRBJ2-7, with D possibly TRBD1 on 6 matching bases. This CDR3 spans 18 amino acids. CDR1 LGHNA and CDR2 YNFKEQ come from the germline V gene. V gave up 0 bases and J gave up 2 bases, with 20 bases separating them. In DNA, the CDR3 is TGTGCCAGCAGCCAAGATAGCATCGGGACACTCACTGCCTACGAGCAGTACTTC. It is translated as CASSQDSIGTLTAYEQYF.

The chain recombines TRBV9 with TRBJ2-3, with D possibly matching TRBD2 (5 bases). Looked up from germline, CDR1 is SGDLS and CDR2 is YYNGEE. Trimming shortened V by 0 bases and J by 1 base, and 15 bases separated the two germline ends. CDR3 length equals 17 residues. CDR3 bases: TGTGCCAGCAGCGTAGCTTCTAGCCCATACGGCACAGATACGCAGTATTTT. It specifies CASSVASSPYGTDTQYF.